Sequencing of this TCR beta chain was carried out in a study of CD8 T cells in ankylosing spondylitis. Findings of the study overall: Made up of about eight highly homologous variants, a TCR beta motif appeared characteristic of ankylosing spondylitis blood. Disease-linked clones bore a CD8+ phenotype, appearing relatively rarely in peripheral blood. The study looked at matched synovial fluid samples from ankylosing spondylitis patients. Disease-linked clones were reported to be significantly enriched there.

J lost 6 bases, V lost 1 base, and 9 bases had no gene match. Germline CDR1 reads DFQATT; CDR2 reads SNEGSKA (reference sequence). The CDR3 extends over 14 amino acids. This clonotype was recorded once. The antigen is unknown. The authors made TCR beta libraries by quantitative 5'-RACE with molecular barcodes. TCRdb reprocessed the 5' RACE reads via MiXCR and lists one record per CDR3 protein. The table records hundreds of thousands of distinct CDR3 sequences, about 24% of them present only once. The chain combines TRBV20-1 with TRBJ2-7, with TRBD2 matching 7 bases. The clonotype originates from a male donor with ankylosing spondylitis. The sequenced sample was blood, either unsorted or a sorted T cell fraction (not recorded which). Here the CDR3 DNA reads TGCAGTGCTAGAGTCCCCCGGGAGGTCCCCGAGCAGTACTTC. Its translation is CSARVPREVPEQYF.